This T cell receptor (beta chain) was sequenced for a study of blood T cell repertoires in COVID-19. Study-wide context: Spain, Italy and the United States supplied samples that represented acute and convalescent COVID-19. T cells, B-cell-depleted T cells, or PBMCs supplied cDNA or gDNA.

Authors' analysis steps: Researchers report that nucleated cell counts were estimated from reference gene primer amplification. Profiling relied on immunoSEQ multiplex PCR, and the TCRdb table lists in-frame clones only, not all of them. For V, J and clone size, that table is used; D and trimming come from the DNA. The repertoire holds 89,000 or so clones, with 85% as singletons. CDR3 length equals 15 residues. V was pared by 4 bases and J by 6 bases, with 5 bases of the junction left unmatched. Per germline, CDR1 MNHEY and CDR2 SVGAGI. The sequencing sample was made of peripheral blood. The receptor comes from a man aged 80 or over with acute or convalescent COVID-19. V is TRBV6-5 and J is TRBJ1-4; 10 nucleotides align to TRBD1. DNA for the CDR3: TGTGCCAGCAGTTTGACAGGGGGCTCAGATGAAAAACTGTTTTTT. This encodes CASSLTGGSDEKLFF.